The rows below give T cell receptor beta chains drawn from one sample of a study of blood T cell repertoires in COVID-19. The assay was immunoSEQ multiplex PCR, and TCRdb's table has in-frame clones only and misses some. The top ten hold more than 6.5% of the sample, which has under 300,000 clones, 85% seen once. The sequenced sample consisted of PBMCs or T cells enriched from blood (not recorded which). All receptors come from a woman in her 50s who had been exposed to COVID-19. The CDR3 runs from the conserved cysteine through the conserved F or W. D genes are given only for firm matches. Only part of the rows carry a size: once, few, many, or a class if the clone is expanded.

d_gene | j_gene | len | v_gene | abundance | CDR3aa | CDR3nt
TRBD1 | TRBJ1-5 | 13 | TRBV18 | . | CASSLGQDQPQHF | TGTGCCAGCTCACTAGGACAGGATCAGCCCCAGCATTTT
. | TRBJ1-1 | 13 | TRBV18 | . | CASSPEGTSEAFF | TGTGCCAGCTCACCGGAGGGGACGAGTGAAGCTTTCTTT
. | TRBJ2-1 | 15 | TRBV4-3 | . | CASSQDTGRGNEQFF | TGCGCCAGCAGCCAAGATACAGGGAGGGGGAATGAGCAGTTCTTC
TRBD1 | TRBJ1-6 | 16 | TRBV5-8 | . | CASSPDRTGGISPLHF | TGTGCCAGCAGCCCCGATAGGACAGGGGGCATCTCACCCCTCCACTTT
. | TRBJ2-3 | 19 | TRBV2 | . | CASKSPREITGRNTDTQYF | TGTGCCAGCAAGAGTCCCCGAGAGATTACAGGCCGTAACACAGATACGCAGTATTTT
TRBD2 | TRBJ2-5 | 17 | TRBV11-2 | few | CASSLRGGLGGKETQYF | TGTGCCAGCAGCTTAAGAGGCGGTCTCGGGGGGAAAGAGACCCAGTACTTC
TRBD2 | TRBJ2-7 | 16 | TRBV28 | once | CASSSSPLAGAYEQYF | TGTGCCAGCAGTAGTTCCCCTCTAGCGGGAGCCTACGAGCAGTACTTC
. | TRBJ1-2 | 13 | TRBV2 | once | CASSAQGSGGYTF | TGTGCCAGCAGTGCCCAGGGGAGCGGTGGCTACACCTTC
. | TRBJ2-3 | 14 | TRBV14 | . | CASSQDRQTDTQYF | TGTGCCAGCAGCCAAGATCGCCAGACAGATACGCAGTATTTT
TRBD1 | TRBJ1-2 | 15 | TRBV18 | . | CASSPSTGGPYGYTF | TGTGCCAGCTCACCATCGACAGGGGGGCCCTATGGCTACACCTTC
. | TRBJ2-7 | 14 | TRBV10-1 | . | CASSESGSSDEQYF | TGCGCCAGCAGTGAGTCAGGTAGCTCGGACGAGCAGTACTTC